The T cell receptor (beta chain) under discussion was sequenced for a study of blood T cell repertoires in COVID-19 (dated by TCRdb to about 2020). Describing the broader study: Collaborator samples came from the United States, Italy and Spain and covered acute and convalescent phases of COVID-19. Sample metadata almost always included a de-identified subject ID, COVID-19 status, age in years and sex. Where available, HLA class I and class II types were obtained from metadata supplied by the sample provider rather than from assay-based typing. A freely available public database, intended as a resource for researchers studying the immune response to SARS-CoV-2, is where the repertoires were released. The dataset comprised deeply sampled blood TCRbeta repertoires from subjects exposed to, actively infected with, or recovered from COVID-19. The samples were drawn from two sources: the first 160 participants of the ongoing ImmuneRACE study, and 1,200 or so subjects contributed by 6 global collaborators. The prospective study material was composed of cDNA or gDNA derived from T cells, B-cell-depleted T cells, or PBMCs. What the research found in general, with its limitations: Clinical and demographic metadata were provided uncurated, with the amount varying by source and participant.

TCRbeta CDR3 regions were amplified from genomic DNA by means of the immunoSEQ Assay, a bias-controlled multiplex PCR. The paper's processing steps were these. Within the assay, amplification of reference gene primers was used to estimate how many nucleated cells each sample contained. To quantify the absolute abundance of each unique TCRbeta CDR3 rearrangement, sequence reads were collapsed and filtered. Productive Simpson clonality was computed per sample as the square root of Simpson's diversity index over productive rearrangements. In TCRdb, the immuneACCESS table is reduced to in-frame sequences with V and J assigned. These tables do not hold every clone; where another copy was compared, an unresolved V gene accounts for under half, and the others remain unexplained. V, J and clone size were drawn from that table, and D and trimming were deduced from the DNA. For this sample the table gives approximately 90,000 clones, of which more than 70% were detected only once. The ten largest make up roughly 14% of the sample.

In the case of this clone: What antigen it recognizes has not been identified. No base qualities exist here, and no much larger clone lies one base off it.

V is cut back by 5 bases and J by 7 bases, with 10 bases in the junction unmatched. Inclusive of the bounding cysteine and phenylalanine, the CDR3 is 16 residues long. CDR3 DNA only is kept here, 48 bases in frame from base 1. The germline V gene gives CDR1 as MDHEN and CDR2 as SYDVKM. Collaborating institutions collected whole blood in K2EDTA tubes following their own protocols. For TCRbeta analysis, collaborators shipped samples as frozen whole blood, isolated PBMCs, or DNA extracted from either of those sample types. This sequence originates from a woman aged 80 or older with acute or convalescent COVID-19. The sequencing input was peripheral blood. The V and J genes are TRBV28 and TRBJ1-6, and TRBD1 matches 8 of the central bases. The DNA reads as follows: TGTGCCAGCAGTCCAAGGACAGGGACGGGAAATTCACCCCTCCACTTT. Its translation is CASSPRTGTGNSPLHF.